The rows below give T cell receptor beta chains drawn from one sample of a study of response to subunit inactivated influenza vaccine. TCRdb redid the calling of the RT-PCR reads with MiXCR, one entry per CDR3 protein. The sample has 400,000 to 550,000 distinct CDR3 sequences, around 25% seen once. The material was CD4+ T cells sorted from PBMCs, obtained around 5 days after vaccination. These receptors were collected from a middle-aged man who received an inactivated influenza vaccine. CDR3s leave out the opening cysteine and the closing phenylalanine or tryptophan. Fields, in order: V gene, D gene, J gene, CDR3 protein. A D gene is named only where the DNA matches it firmly.

v_call: TRBV29-1
d_call: -
j_call: TRBJ2-1
cdr3_aa: SVEETANEQF

v_call: TRBV6-5
d_call: -
j_call: TRBJ2-3
cdr3_aa: ASTLRGTDTQY

v_call: TRBV20-1
d_call: -
j_call: TRBJ2-7
cdr3_aa: SVSQGSSYEQY

v_call: TRBV5-6
d_call: -
j_call: TRBJ2-5
cdr3_aa: ASSFGSSWETQY

v_call: TRBV20-1
d_call: TRBD1
j_call: TRBJ1-5
cdr3_aa: SAGQFGQPQH

v_call: TRBV20-1
d_call: TRBD1
j_call: TRBJ2-3
cdr3_aa: SAKDRGSTDTQY

v_call: TRBV12-3/TRBV12-4
d_call: -
j_call: TRBJ1-1
cdr3_aa: ASSFGRLNTEAF

v_call: TRBV7-8
d_call: -
j_call: TRBJ1-1
cdr3_aa: ASSSKNTEAF

v_call: TRBV7-8
d_call: -
j_call: TRBJ1-2
cdr3_aa: ASSRRDGKYGYT

v_call: TRBV7-8
d_call: -
j_call: TRBJ2-1
cdr3_aa: ASSLRNAGSHNEQF

v_call: TRBV20-1
d_call: -
j_call: TRBJ2-7
cdr3_aa: SASKSGWVAESSYEQY

v_call: TRBV12-3/TRBV12-4
d_call: -
j_call: TRBJ1-4
cdr3_aa: ASSWRGTNEKLF

v_call: TRBV21-1
d_call: -
j_call: TRBJ2-3
cdr3_aa: ASSKAGSGRCPDTQY

v_call: TRBV27
d_call: -
j_call: TRBJ2-7
cdr3_aa: ASSPACGQY

v_call: TRBV20-1
d_call: TRBD1
j_call: TRBJ1-5
cdr3_aa: SASDRGNQPQH

v_call: TRBV12-3/TRBV12-4
d_call: -
j_call: TRBJ1-6
cdr3_aa: ASSVGDNSPLH

v_call: TRBV20-1
d_call: -
j_call: TRBJ1-1
cdr3_aa: STQLNGLGGTEAF

v_call: TRBV20-1
d_call: -
j_call: TRBJ1-5
cdr3_aa: SASPRLLYQPQH

v_call: TRBV20-1
d_call: -
j_call: TRBJ2-4
cdr3_aa: SADPPLQGHKNIQY

v_call: TRBV6-1
d_call: -
j_call: TRBJ1-6
cdr3_aa: ASAGGSNNSPLH

v_call: TRBV7-3
d_call: -
j_call: TRBJ2-5
cdr3_aa: ASSRRRGETQY

v_call: TRBV7-6
d_call: -
j_call: TRBJ2-3
cdr3_aa: ASSYQPADTQY

v_call: TRBV14
d_call: TRBD1
j_call: TRBJ2-2
cdr3_aa: ASSRNRGGGSGELF

v_call: TRBV28
d_call: -
j_call: TRBJ2-7
cdr3_aa: ASSLFGGAAVSYEQY

v_call: TRBV11-2
d_call: -
j_call: TRBJ2-4
cdr3_aa: ASSLRVRVGVDKNIQY

v_call: TRBV7-6
d_call: -
j_call: TRBJ2-5
cdr3_aa: ASSLLSDRQETQY

v_call: TRBV15
d_call: TRBD2
j_call: TRBJ2-7
cdr3_aa: ATSTGLAGIYEQY

v_call: TRBV4-3
d_call: -
j_call: TRBJ1-1
cdr3_aa: ASSQDTANTEAF

v_call: TRBV12-3/TRBV12-4
d_call: TRBD1
j_call: TRBJ2-5
cdr3_aa: ASSLDRVVSGETQY

v_call: TRBV7-8
d_call: TRBD1
j_call: TRBJ2-7
cdr3_aa: ASSSPTDRDRFLGEQY

v_call: TRBV6-1
d_call: -
j_call: TRBJ2-5
cdr3_aa: ASSEAPQGPQETQY

v_call: TRBV29-1
d_call: -
j_call: TRBJ1-1
cdr3_aa: SVDGGVIGSTEAF

v_call: TRBV20-1
d_call: -
j_call: TRBJ1-2
cdr3_aa: SARGSGPWGYT

v_call: TRBV20-1
d_call: -
j_call: TRBJ2-7
cdr3_aa: SVQSPSRGAYEQY

v_call: TRBV9
d_call: TRBD1
j_call: TRBJ2-5
cdr3_aa: ASSAGTGETQY

v_call: TRBV9
d_call: -
j_call: TRBJ1-1
cdr3_aa: ASSVGGGRNTEAF

v_call: TRBV5-1
d_call: -
j_call: TRBJ1-6
cdr3_aa: ASSLGGEPPLH

v_call: TRBV10-3
d_call: -
j_call: TRBJ2-3
cdr3_aa: AISETDTQY

v_call: TRBV6-2/TRBV6-3
d_call: -
j_call: TRBJ2-5
cdr3_aa: ASSYKRDQETQY

v_call: TRBV20-1
d_call: TRBD2
j_call: TRBJ2-1
cdr3_aa: SASSGGAAF

v_call: TRBV7-3
d_call: -
j_call: TRBJ2-1
cdr3_aa: ASSLNSPSEQF

v_call: TRBV28
d_call: TRBD1
j_call: TRBJ2-1
cdr3_aa: ASSFRTGGSNEQF

v_call: TRBV28
d_call: TRBD1
j_call: TRBJ2-7
cdr3_aa: ASNSYWGGQGAYEQY

v_call: TRBV12-3/TRBV12-4
d_call: -
j_call: TRBJ1-2
cdr3_aa: ASSIKTAIYGYT

v_call: TRBV4-3
d_call: -
j_call: TRBJ2-5
cdr3_aa: ASLRSQY

v_call: TRBV5-6
d_call: TRBD1
j_call: TRBJ2-3
cdr3_aa: ASSRDRVTDTQY

v_call: TRBV27
d_call: -
j_call: TRBJ2-3
cdr3_aa: ASSLLGYADTQY

v_call: TRBV6-1
d_call: TRBD2
j_call: TRBJ2-3
cdr3_aa: ASSPGTSSSDTQY

v_call: TRBV28
d_call: TRBD2
j_call: TRBJ2-7
cdr3_aa: ASHAGGRDEQY

v_call: TRBV5-1
d_call: -
j_call: TRBJ2-7
cdr3_aa: ASSLGAGVYEQY